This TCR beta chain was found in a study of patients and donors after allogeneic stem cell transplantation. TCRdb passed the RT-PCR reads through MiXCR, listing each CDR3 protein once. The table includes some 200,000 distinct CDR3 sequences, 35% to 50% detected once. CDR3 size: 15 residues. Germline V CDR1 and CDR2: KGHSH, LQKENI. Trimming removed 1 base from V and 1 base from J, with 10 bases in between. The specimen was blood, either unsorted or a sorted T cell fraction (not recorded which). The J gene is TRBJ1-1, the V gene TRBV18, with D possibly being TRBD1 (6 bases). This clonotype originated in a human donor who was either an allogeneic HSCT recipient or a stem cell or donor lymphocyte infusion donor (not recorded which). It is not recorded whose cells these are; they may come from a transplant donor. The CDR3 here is CASSPLGAGNTEAFF. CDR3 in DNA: TGTGCCAGCTCACCACTGGGGGCCGGGAACACTGAAGCTTTCTTT.